The TCR beta chain described here comes from a study of T cells after yellow fever vaccination. This clonotype was picked up a small number of times. Its antigen remains unknown. Germline V gene sequence: CDR1 SGHVS, CDR2 FQNEAQ. The junction had 4 bases not matched to a gene; V was cut back by 5 bases and J by 1 base. The CDR3 contains 16 residues. A single record per CDR3 protein comes from TCRdb applying MiXCR to the 5' RACE reads. Of approximately 330,000 distinct CDR3 sequences listed, 4.1% are singletons. The study's findings and limits: A limited proportion of clonotypes was detected within both the CD4 and CD8 compartments.

The chain is built from TRBV7-8 and TRBJ2-3; 12 bases are shared with TRBD2. The material was PBMCs, obtained 5 days after the yellow fever booster vaccination. The TCR was taken from a man between 18 and 35 years old who received the YFV17D yellow fever vaccine. CDR3 DNA: TGTGCCAGCAGCATTCGGACTAGCGGGGGCACAGATACGCAGTATTTT. This encodes CASSIRTSGGTDTQYF.